This is a list of T cell receptor beta chains from one sample in a study of cytotoxic CD8 clonotypes in ibrutinib-treated CLL. The method was immunoSEQ multiplex PCR; TCRdb's version includes in-frame clones alone and lacks a portion of them. The sample has roughly 220,000 clones; approximately 79% are singletons. The specimen was PBMCs, collected after 12 months of ibrutinib treatment. These receptor sequences come from a human donor with chronic lymphocytic leukemia. CDR3s include the opening cysteine and the closing phenylalanine or tryptophan. Fields, in order: J gene, V gene, CDR3 length, CDR3 protein.

>TRBJ1-5|TRBV29-1|13
CSVSGQGAQPQHF
>TRBJ2-1|TRBV30|14
CAWSSDRNYNEQFF
>TRBJ2-2|TRBV4-1|14
CASSHLQGNGELFF
>TRBJ1-1|TRBV5-1|15
CASSLGTGRNTEAFF
>TRBJ2-7|TRBV2|13
CASSTNRGYEQYF
>TRBJ1-5|TRBV18|15
CASSPDLNSNQPQHF
>TRBJ2-3|TRBV27|14
CASSLTTGADTQYF
>TRBJ1-3|TRBV5-1|18
CASSLATGGAISGNTIYF
>TRBJ1-4|TRBV7-9|16
CASSPLGTGINEKLFF
>TRBJ1-3|TRBV7-6|16
CASSLAQALPGNTIYF
>TRBJ2-1|TRBV5-1|15
CASSQEGLAGVGQFF
>TRBJ2-3|TRBV20-1|11
CSANGRDTQYF
>TRBJ2-1|TRBV9|13
CASSPWANNEQFF
>TRBJ2-1|TRBV19|15
CASQAWTSGSSEQFF
>TRBJ2-1|TRBV14|16
CASSQDEVAGVYEQFF
>TRBJ2-1|TRBV5-1|14
CASSIGGLDNEQFF
>TRBJ2-1|TRBV19|15
CASSIAGADYNEQFF
>TRBJ2-3|TRBV6-5|13
CASSYASTDTQYF
>TRBJ1-2|TRBV27|13
CASSPLGGYGYTF
>TRBJ2-1|TRBV19|15
CASSIDTAEDNEQFF
>TRBJ1-1|TRBV6-5|15
CASSYATDMNTEAFF
>TRBJ1-1|TRBV25-1|12
CASSELDRRSFF
>TRBJ1-5|TRBV19|18
CASTHPRRSGSSNQPQHF
>TRBJ2-5|TRBV5-1|14
CASSLEGPRETQYF
>TRBJ2-3|TRBV15|16
CAVLPGLPFVTDTQYF
>TRBJ2-7|TRBV28|17
CASSLSTSGRDRYEQYF
>TRBJ1-1|TRBV7-9|12
CASSFPNTEAFF